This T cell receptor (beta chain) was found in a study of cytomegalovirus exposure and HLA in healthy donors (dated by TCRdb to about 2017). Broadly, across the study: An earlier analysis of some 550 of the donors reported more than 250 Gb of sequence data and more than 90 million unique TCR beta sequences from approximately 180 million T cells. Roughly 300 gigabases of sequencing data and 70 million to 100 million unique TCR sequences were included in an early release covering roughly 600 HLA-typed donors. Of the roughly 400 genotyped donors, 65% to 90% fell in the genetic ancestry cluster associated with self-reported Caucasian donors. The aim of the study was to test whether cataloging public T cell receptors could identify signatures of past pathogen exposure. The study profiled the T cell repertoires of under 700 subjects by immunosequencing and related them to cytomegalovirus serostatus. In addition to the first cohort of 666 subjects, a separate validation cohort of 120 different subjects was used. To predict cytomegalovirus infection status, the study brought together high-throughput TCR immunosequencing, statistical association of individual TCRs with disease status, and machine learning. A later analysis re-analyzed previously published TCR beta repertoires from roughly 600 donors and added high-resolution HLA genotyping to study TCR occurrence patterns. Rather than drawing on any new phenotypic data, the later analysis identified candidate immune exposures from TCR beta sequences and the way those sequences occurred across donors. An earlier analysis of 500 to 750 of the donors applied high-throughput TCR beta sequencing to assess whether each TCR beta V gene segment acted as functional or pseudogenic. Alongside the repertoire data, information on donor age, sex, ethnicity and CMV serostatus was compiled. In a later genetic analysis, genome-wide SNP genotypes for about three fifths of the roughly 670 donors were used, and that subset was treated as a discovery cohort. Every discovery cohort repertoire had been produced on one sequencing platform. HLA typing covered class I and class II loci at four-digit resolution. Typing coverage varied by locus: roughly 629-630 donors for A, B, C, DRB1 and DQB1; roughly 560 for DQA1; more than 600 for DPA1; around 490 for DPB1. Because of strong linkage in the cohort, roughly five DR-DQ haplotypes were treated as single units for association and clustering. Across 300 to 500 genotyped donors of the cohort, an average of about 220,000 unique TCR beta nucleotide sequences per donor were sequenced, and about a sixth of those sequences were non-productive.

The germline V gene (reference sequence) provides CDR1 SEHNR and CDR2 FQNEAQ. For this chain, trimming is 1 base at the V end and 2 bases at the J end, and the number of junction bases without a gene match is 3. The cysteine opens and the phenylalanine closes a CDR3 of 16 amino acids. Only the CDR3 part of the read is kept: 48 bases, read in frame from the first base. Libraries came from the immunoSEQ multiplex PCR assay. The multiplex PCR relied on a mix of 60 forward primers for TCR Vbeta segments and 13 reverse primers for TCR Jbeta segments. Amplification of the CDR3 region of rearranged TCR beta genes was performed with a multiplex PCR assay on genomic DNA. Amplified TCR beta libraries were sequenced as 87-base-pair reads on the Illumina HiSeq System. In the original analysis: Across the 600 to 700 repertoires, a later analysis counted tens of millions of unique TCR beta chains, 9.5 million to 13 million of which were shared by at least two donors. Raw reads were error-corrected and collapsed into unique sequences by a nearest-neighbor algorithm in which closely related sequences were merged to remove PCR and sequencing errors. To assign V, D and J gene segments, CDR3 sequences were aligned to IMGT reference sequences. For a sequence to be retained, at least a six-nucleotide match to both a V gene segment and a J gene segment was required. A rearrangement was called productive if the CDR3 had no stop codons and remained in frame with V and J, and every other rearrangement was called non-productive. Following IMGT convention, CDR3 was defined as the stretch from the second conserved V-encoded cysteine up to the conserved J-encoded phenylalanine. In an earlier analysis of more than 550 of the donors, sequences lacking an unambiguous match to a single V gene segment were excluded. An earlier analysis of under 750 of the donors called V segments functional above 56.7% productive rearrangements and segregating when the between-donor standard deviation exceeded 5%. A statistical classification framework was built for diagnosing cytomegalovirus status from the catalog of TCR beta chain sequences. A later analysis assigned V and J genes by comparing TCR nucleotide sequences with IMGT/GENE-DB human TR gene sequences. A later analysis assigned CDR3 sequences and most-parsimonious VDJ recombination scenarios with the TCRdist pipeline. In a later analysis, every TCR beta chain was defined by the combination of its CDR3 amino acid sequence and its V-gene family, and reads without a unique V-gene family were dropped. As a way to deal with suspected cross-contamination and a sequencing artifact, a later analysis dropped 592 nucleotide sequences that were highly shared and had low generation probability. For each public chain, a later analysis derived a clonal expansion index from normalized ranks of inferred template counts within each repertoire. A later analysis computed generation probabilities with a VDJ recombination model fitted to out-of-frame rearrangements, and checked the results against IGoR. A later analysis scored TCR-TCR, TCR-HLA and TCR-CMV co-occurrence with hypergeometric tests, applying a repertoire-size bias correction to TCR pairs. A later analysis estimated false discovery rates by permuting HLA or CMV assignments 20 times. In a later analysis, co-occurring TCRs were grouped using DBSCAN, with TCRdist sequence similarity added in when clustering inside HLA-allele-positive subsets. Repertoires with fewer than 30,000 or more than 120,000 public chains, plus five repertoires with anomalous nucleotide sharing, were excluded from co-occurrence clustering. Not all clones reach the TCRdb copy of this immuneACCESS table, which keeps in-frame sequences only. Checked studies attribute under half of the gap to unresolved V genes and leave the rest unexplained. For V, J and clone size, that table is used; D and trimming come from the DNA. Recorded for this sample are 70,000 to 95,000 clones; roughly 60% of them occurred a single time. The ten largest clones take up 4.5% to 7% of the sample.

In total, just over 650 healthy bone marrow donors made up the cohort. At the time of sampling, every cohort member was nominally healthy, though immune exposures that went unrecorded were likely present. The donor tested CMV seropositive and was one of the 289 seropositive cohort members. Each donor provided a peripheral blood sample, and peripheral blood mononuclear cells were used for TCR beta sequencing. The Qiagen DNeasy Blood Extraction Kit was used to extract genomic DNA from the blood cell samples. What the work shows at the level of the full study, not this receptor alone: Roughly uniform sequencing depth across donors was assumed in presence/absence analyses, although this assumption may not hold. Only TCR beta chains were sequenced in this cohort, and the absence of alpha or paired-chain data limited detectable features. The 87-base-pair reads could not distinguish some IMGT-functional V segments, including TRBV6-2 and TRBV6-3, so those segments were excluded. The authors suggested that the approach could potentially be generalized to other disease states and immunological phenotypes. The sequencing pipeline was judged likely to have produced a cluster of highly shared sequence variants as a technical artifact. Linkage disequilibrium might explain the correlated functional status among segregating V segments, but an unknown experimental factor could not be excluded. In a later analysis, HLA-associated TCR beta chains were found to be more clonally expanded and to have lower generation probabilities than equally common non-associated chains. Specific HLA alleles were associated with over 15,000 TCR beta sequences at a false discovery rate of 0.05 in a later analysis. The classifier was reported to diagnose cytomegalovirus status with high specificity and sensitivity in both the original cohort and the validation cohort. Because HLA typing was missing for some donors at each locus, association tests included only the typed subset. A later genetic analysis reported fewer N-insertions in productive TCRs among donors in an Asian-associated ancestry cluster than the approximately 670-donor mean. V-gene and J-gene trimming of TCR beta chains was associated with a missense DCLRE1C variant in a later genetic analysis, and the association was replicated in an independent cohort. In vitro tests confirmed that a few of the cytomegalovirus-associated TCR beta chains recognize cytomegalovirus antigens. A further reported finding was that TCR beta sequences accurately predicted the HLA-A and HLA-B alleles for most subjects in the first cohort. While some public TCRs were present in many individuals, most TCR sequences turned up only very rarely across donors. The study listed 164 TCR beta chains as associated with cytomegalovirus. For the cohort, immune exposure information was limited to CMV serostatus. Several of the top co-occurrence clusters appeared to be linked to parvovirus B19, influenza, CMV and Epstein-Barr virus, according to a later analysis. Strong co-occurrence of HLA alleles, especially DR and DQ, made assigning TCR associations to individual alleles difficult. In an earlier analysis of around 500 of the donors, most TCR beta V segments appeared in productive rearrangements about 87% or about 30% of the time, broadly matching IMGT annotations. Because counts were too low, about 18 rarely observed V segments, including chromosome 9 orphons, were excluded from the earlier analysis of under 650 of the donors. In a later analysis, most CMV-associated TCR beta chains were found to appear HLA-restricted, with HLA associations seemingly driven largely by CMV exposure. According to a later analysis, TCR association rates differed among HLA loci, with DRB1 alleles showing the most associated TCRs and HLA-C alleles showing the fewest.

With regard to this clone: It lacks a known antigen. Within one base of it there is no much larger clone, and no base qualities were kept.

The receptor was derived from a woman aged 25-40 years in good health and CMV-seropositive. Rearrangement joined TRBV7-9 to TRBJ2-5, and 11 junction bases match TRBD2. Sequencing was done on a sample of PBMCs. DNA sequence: TGTGCCAGCAGCTTAGGGCTAGCGGGGGGACAAGAGACCCAGTACTTC. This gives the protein CASSLGLAGGQETQYF.